This T cell receptor beta chain originates from a study of blood T cell repertoires in COVID-19. Study information: Researchers got acute and convalescent COVID-19 samples from the United States, Italy and Spain. The analysed material was cDNA or gDNA that came from T cells, B-cell-depleted T cells, or PBMCs.

Original processing methods: The authors estimated nucleated cell counts from reference gene primer amplification. TCRdb's copy holds only in-frame clones and misses some; the assay was immunoSEQ multiplex PCR. That table supplies the V and J calls and clone size; D and trimming were determined from the DNA. The sample has some 76,000 clones; roughly 80% are singletons. With respect to this clone: Other DNA sequences in this specimen translate into the identical CDR3.

This CDR3 comprises 15 residues. V gave up 1 base and J gave up 2 bases; unmatched junction bases: 4. The germline V gene has CDR1 GTSNPN and CDR2 SVGIG (reference sequence). Sample: peripheral blood. The origin of this receptor is a woman aged 55 to 70 with acute or convalescent COVID-19. The chain is built from TRBV30 and TRBJ2-3, with 9 positions matching TRBD1. The CDR3 DNA reads as TGTGCCTGGAGTGGTACAGGGGGCCCCACAGATACGCAGTATTTT. Translation gives CAWSGTGGPTDTQYF. Based on the CDR3 plus reference TRBV30 and TRBJ2-3, the full variable domain is SQTIHQWPATLVQPVGSPLSLECTVEGTSNPNLYWYRQAAGRGLQLLFYSVGIGQISSEVPQNLSASRPQDRQFILSSKKLLLSDSGFYLCAWSGTGGPTDTQYFGPGTRLTVL.